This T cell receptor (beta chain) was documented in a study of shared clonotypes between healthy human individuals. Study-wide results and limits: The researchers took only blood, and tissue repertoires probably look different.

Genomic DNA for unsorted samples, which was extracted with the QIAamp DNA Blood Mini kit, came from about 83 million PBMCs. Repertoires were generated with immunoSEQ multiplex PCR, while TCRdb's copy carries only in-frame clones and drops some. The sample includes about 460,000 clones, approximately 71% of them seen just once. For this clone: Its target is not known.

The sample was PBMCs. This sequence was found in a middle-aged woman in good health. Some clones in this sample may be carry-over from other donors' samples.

DNA for the CDR3: TGTGCCAGCAGCTTAAAGCTCGGCACTGAAGCTTTCTTT. Residues: CASSLKLGTEAFF. The chain carries TRBV7-8 and TRBJ1-1; D remains unclear. Trimming stripped 2 bases from V and 4 bases from J, with 8 bases between. The CDR3 loop spans 13 amino acids. The germline gives CDR1 SGHVS, CDR2 FQNEAQ.